Sequencing of this TCR beta chain was carried out in a study of blood T cell repertoires in COVID-19. At the level of the study: Acute and convalescent COVID-19 samples came from the United States, Italy and Spain. Sample material is recorded as cDNA or gDNA derived from T cells, B-cell-depleted T cells, or PBMCs.

This clone was seen only once. TCRdb keeps only in-frame clones here, not all; method: immunoSEQ multiplex PCR. The sample has a few hundred thousand clones; approximately 82% are singletons. The sample comprised peripheral blood. This receptor was obtained from a woman under 30 with acute or convalescent COVID-19.

The DNA for the CDR3 is TGTGCCAGCAGTCGAGACAGGGGGCGACTGGACACTGAAGCTTTCTTT. It yields the protein CASSRDRGRLDTEAFF. The V call is TRBV7-9, the J call TRBJ1-1; 10 bases are shared with TRBD1. V shed 6 bases and J 3 bases; nucleotides not matched to a gene: 10. This CDR3 has 16 residues. Germline CDR1 reads SEHNR; CDR2 reads FQNEAQ (reference sequence).